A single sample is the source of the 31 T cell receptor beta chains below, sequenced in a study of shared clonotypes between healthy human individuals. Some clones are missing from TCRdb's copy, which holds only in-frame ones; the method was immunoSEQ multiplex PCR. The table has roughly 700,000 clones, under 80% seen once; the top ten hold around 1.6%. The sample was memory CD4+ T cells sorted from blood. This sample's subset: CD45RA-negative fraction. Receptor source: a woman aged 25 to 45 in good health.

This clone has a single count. The CDR3 DNA follows: TGTGCCAGCAGTTGGGACAGGGGTCGTGGCGAGCAGTACTTC. Its translation: CASSWDRGRGEQYF. The J gene is TRBJ2-7, the V gene TRBV2; 10 bases are a match to TRBD1. From germline, CDR1 is SNHLY and CDR2 FYNNEI. J lost 6 bases, V lost 5 bases, and 7 bases had no gene match. The CDR3 extends over 14 amino acids.

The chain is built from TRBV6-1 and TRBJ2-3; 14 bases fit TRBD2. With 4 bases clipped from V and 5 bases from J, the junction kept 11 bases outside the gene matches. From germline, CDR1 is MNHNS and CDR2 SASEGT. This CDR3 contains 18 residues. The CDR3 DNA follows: TGTGCCAGCAGTGGGTGGTGGGGACTAGCGGGAGCAGGAGATACGCAGTATTTT. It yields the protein CASSGWWGLAGAGDTQYF.

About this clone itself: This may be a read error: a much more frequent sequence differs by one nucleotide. The CDR3 is CASSLVGSSYNEQFF. For the CDR3, the DNA is TGTGCCAGCAGCTTGGTAGGGAGCTCCTACAATGAGCAGTTCTTC. The chain carries TRBV7-9 and TRBJ2-1; TRBD2 might be the D (5 bases). CDR1 is SEHNR, CDR2 FQNEAQ, per germline (reference sequence). V was shortened by 3 bases and J by 0 bases, with 9 bases between the two germline ends. There are 15 residues in the CDR3. The full variable domain, rest sourced from reference TRBV7-9 and TRBJ2-1, is DTGVSQNPRHKITKRGQNVTFRCDPISEHNRLYWYRQTLGQGPEFLTYFQNEAQLEKSRLLSDRFSAERPKGSFSTLEIQRTEQGDSAMYLCASSLVGSSYNEQFFGPGTRLTVL.

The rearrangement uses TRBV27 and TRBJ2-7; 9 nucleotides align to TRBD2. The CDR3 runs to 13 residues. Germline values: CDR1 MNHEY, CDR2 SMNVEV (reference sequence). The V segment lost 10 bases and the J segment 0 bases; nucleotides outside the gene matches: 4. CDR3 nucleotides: TGTGCCACCGGGACTAGCAACTCCTACGAGCAGTACTTC. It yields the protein CATGTSNSYEQYF.

The CDR3: CASSRGEAPSEQYF. The CDR3 nucleotides read TGTGCCAGTAGCAGAGGGGAGGCCCCGAGCGAGCAGTACTTC. The chain is built from TRBV19 and TRBJ2-7; possibly TRBD2 for D (6 bases). CDR1 and CDR2 from the germline V gene are LNHDA and SQIVND (reference sequence). This CDR3 is 14 amino acids long. V was cut by 6 bases and J by 6 bases, with 18 bases left in between.

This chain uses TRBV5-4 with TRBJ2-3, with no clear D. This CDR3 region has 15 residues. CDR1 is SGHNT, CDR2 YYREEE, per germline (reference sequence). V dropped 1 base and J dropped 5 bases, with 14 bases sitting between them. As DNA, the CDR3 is TGTGCCAGCAGCTTGTGGATCCAGTCTGGAGATACGCAGTATTTT. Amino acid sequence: CASSLWIQSGDTQYF.

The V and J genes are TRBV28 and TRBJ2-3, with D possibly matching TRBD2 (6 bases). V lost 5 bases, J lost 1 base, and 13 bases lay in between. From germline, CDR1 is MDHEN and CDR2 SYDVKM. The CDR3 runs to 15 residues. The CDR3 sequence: CASSVGRSGTDTQYF. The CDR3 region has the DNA TGTGCCAGCAGTGTCGGGAGATCGGGCACAGATACGCAGTATTTT.

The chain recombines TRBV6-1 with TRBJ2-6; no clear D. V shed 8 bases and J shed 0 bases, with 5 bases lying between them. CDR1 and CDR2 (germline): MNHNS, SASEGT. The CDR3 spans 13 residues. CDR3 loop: CASGDSGANVLTF. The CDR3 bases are TGTGCCAGCGGGGACTCTGGGGCCAACGTCCTGACTTTC.

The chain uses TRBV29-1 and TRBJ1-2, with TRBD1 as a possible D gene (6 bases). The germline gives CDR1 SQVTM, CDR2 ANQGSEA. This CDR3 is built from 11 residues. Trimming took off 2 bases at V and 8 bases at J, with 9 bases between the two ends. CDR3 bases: TGCAGCGTTGAATCAGGGGCGGGCTACACCTTC. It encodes CSVESGAGYTF.

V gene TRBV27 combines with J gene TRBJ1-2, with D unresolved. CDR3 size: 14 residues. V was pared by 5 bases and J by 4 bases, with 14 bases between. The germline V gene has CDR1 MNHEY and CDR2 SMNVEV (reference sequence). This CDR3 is CASSESDAGYGYTF. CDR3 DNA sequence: TGTGCCAGCAGTGAATCGGACGCTGGCTATGGCTACACCTTC.

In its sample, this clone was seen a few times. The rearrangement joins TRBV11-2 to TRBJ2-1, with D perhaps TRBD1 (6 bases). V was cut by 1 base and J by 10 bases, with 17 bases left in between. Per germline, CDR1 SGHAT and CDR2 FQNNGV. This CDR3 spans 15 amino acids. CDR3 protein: CASSLGSTGYQEQFF. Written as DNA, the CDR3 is TGTGCCAGCAGCTTAGGGAGCACAGGGTATCAAGAGCAGTTCTTC.

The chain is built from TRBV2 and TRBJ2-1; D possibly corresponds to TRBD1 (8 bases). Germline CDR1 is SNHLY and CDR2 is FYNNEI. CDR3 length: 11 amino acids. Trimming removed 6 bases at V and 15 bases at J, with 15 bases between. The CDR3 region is CASSEQGGRFF. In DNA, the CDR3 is TGTGCCAGCAGCGAACAGGGGGGGAGGTTCTTC.

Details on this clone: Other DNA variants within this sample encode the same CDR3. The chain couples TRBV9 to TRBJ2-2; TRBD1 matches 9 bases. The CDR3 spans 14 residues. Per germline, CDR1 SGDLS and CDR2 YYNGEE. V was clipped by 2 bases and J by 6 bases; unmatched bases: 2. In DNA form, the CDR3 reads TGTGCCAGCAGCGTCAGACAGGGGGCCGGGGAGCTGTTTTTT. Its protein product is CASSVRQGAGELFF.

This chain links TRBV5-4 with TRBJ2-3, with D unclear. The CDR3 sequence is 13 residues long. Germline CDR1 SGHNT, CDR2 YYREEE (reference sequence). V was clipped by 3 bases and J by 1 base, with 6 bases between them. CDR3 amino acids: CASSSARTDTQYF. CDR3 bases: TGTGCCAGCAGCTCCGCCCGCACAGATACGCAGTATTTT.

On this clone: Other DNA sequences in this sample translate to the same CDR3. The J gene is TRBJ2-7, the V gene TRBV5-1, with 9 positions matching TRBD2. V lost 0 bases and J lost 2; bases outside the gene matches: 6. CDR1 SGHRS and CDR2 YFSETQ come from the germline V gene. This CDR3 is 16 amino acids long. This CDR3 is CASSLAPGLAAYEQYF. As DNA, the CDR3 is TGCGCCAGCAGCTTGGCCCCGGGACTAGCTGCCTACGAGCAGTACTTC.

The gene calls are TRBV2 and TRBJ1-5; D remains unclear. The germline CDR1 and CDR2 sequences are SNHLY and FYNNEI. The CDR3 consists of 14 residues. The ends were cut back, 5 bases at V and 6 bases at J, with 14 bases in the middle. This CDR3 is CASSQSQRAQPQHF. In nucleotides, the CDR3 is TGTGCCAGCAGTCAGAGTCAACGGGCTCAGCCCCAGCATTTT.

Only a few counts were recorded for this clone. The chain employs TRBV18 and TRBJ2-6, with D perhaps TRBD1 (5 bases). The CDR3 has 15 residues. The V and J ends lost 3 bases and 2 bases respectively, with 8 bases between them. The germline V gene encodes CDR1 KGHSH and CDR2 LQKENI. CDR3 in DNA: TGTGCCAGCTCACCTACAGGTCCTGGGGCCAACGTCCTGACTTTC. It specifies CASSPTGPGANVLTF.

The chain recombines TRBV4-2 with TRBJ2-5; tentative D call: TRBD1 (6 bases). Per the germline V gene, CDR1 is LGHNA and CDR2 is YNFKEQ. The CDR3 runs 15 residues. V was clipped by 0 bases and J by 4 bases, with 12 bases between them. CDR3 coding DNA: TGTGCCAGCAGCCAAGATTCCCGAGGGGGAGAGACCCAGTACTTC. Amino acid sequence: CASSQDSRGGETQYF.

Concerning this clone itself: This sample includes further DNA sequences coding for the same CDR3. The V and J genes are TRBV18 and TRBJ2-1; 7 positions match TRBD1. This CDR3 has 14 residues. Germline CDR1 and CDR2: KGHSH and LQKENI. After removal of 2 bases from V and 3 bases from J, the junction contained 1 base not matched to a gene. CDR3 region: CASSPGQVYNEQFF. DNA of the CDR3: TGTGCCAGCTCACCAGGACAGGTCTACAATGAGCAGTTCTTC. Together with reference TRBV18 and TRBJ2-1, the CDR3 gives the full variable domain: NAGVMQNPRHLVRRRGQEARLRCSPMKGHSHVYWYRQLPEEGLKFMVYLQKENIIDESGMPKERFSAEFPKEGPSILRIQQVVRGDSAAYFCASSPGQVYNEQFFGPGTRLTVL.

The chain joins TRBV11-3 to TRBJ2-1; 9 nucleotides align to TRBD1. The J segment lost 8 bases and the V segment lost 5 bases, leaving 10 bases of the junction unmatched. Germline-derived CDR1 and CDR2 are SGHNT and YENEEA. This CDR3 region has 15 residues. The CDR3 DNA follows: TGTGCCAGCAGCACACAGGGGGCGCAAGAAGATGAGCAGTTCTTC. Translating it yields CASSTQGAQEDEQFF.

CDR3: CASSEEAKNIQYF. The DNA for the CDR3 is TGTGCCAGCAGTGAAGAGGCCAAAAACATTCAGTACTTC. The chain recombines TRBV2 with TRBJ2-4; D gene ambiguous. Between the trimmed V and J ends, which lost 1 base and 1 base, there was a span of 2 bases. The CDR3 length is 13 residues. Germline CDR1 is SNHLY and CDR2 is FYNNEI.

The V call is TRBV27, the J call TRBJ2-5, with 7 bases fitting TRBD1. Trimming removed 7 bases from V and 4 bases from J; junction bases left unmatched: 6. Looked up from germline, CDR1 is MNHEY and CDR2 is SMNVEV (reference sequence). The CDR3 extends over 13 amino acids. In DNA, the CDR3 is TGTGCCAGCACCCAGACAGGGACAGAGACCCAGTACTTC. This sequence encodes CASTQTGTETQYF.

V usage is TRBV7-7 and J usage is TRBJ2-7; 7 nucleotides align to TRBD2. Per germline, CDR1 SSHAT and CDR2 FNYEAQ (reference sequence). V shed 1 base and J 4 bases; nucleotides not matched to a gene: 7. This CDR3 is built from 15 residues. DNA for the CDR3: TGTGCCAGCAGCTTAGATGCTAGCGGAGTTTACGAGCAGTACTTC. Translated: CASSLDASGVYEQYF.

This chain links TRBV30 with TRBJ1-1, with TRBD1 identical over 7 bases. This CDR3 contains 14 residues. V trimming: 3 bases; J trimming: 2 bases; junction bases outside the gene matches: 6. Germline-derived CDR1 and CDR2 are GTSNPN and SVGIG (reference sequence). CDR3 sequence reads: CAWSMTGINTEAFF. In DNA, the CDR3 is TGTGCCTGGAGCATGACAGGGATTAACACTGAAGCTTTCTTT.

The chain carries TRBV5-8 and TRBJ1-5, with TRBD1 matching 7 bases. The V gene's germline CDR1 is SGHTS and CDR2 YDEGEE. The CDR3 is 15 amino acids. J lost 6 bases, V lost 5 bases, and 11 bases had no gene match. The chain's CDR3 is CASSKIQGRAQPQHF. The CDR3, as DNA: TGTGCCAGCAGTAAAATACAGGGGCGGGCTCAGCCCCAGCATTTT.

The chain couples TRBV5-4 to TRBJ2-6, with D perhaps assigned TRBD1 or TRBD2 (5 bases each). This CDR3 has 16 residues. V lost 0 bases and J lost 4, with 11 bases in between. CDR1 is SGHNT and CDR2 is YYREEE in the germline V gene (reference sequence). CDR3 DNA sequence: TGTGCCAGCAGCTTGGGAGGGGCGCGGGGGGCCAACGTCCTGACTTTC. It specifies CASSLGGARGANVLTF. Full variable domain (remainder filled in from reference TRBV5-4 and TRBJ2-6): ETGVTQSPTHLIKTRGQQVTLRCSSQSGHNTVSWYQQALGQGPQFIFQYYREEENGRGNFPPRFSGLQFPNYSSELNVNALELDDSALYLCASSLGGARGANVLTFGAGSRLTVL.

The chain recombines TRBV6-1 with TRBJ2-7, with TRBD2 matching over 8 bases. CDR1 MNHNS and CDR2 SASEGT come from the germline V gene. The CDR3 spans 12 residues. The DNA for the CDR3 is TGTGTCACTAGCGGAGCCCCCTACGAGCAGTACTTC. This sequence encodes CVTSGAPYEQYF.

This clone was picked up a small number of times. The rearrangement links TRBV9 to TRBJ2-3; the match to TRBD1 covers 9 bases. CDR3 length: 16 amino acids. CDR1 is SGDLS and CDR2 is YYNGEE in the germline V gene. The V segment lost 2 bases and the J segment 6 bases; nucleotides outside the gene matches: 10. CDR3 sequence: CASSVTGTGTVDTQYF. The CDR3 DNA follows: TGTGCCAGCAGCGTCACCGGGACAGGGACGGTCGATACGCAGTATTTT.

DNA of the CDR3: TGCGCCAGCAGTGAGGGAGCCAGCAATCAGCCCCAGCATTTT. This encodes CASSEGASNQPQHF. V is TRBV10-1 and J is TRBJ1-5; no clear D gene. This CDR3 is 14 amino acids long. The ends were cut back, 2 bases at V and 1 base at J, with 6 bases in the middle. The germline V gene has CDR1 WNHNN and CDR2 SYGVQD (reference sequence).

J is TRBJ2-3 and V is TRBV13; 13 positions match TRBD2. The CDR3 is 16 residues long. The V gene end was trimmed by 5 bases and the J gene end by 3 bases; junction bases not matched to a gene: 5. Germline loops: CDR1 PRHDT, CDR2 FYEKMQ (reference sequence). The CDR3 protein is CASSGRLAGGTDTQYF. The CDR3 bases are TGTGCCAGCAGCGGAAGACTAGCGGGAGGAACAGATACGCAGTATTTT.

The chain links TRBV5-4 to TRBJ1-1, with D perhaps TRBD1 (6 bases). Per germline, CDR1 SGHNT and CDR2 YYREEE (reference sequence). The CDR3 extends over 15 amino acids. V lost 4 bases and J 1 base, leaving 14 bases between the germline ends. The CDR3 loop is CASSKGGHRNTEAFF. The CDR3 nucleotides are TGTGCCAGCAGCAAAGGGGGACATCGGAACACTGAAGCTTTCTTT.